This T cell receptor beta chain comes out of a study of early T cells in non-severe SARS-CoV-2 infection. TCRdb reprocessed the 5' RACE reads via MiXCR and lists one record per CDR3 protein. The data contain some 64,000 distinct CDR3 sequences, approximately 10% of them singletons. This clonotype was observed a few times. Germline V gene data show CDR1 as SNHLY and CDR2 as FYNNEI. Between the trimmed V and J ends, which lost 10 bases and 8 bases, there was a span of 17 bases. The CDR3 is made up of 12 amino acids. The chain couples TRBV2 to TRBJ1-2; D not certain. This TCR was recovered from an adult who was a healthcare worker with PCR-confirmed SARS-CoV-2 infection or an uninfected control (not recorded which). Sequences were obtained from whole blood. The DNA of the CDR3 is TGTGCCAACACTAGGGAAGCTGGGGGCTACACCTTC. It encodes CANTREAGGYTF.